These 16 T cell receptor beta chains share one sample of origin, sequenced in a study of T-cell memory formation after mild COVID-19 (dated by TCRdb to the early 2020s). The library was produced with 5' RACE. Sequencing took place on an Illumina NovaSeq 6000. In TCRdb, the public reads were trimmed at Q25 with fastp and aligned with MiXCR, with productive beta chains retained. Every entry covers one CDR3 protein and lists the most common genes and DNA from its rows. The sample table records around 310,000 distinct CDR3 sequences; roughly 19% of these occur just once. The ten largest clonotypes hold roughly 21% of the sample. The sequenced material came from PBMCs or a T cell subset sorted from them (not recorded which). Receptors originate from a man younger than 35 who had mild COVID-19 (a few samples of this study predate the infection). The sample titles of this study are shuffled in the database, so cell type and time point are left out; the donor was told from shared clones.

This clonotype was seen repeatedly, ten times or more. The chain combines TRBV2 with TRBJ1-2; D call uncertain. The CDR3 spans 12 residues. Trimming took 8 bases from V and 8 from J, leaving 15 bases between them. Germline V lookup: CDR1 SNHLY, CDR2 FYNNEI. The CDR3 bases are TGTGCCAGCGGATGGACTTTGGGGGGCTACACCTTC. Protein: CASGWTLGGYTF.

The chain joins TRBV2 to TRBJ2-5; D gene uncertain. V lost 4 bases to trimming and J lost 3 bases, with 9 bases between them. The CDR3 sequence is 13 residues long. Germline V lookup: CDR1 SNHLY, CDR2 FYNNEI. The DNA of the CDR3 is TGTGCCAGCAGTGCGGTCCGGGAAGAGACCCAGTACTTC. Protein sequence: CASSAVREETQYF. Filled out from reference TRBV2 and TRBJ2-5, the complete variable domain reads EPEVTQTPSHQVTQMGQEVILRCVPISNHLYFYWYRQILGQKVEFLVSFYNNEISEKSEIFDDQFSVERPDGSNFTLKIRSTKLEDSAMYFCASSAVREETQYFGPGTRLLVL.

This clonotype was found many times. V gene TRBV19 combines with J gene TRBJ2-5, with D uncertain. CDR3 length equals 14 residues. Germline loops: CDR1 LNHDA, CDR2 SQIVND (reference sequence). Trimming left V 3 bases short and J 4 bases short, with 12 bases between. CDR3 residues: CASSMGGQIETQYF. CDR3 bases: TGTGCCAGTAGTATGGGTGGGCAGATAGAGACCCAGTACTTC.

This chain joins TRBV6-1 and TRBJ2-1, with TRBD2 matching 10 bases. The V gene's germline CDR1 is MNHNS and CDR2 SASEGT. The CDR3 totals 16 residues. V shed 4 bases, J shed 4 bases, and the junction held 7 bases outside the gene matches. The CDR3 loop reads CASSGDSSGGYNEQFF. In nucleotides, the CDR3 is TGTGCCAGCAGTGGGGATTCTAGCGGGGGATACAATGAGCAGTTCTTC.

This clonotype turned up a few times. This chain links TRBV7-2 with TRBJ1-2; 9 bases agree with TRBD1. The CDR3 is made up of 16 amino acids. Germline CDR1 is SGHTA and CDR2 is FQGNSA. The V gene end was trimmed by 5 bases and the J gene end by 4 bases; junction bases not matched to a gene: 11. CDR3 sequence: CASSTGTGILRYGYTF. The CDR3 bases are TGTGCCAGCAGCACCGGGACAGGGATCCTGCGCTATGGCTACACCTTC.

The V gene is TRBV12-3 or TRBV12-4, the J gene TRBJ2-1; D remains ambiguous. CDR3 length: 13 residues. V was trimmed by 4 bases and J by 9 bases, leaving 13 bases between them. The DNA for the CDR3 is TGTGCCAGCAGTTCGTCCGATAAGCGTGAGCAGTTCTTC. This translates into CASSSSDKREQFF.

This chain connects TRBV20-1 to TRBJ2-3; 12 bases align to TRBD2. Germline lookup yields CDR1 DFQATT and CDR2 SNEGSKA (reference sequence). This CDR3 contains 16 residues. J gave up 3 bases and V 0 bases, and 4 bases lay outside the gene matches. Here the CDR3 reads CSARDQGLAGTDTQYF. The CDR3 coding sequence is TGCAGTGCTAGAGATCAAGGACTAGCGGGGACAGATACGCAGTATTTT.

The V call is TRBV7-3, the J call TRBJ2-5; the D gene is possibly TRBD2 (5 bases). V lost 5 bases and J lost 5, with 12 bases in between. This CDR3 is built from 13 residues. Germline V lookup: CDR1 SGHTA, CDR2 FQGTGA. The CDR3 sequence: CASSRRGWETQYF. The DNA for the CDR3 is TGTGCCAGCAGCCGCCGGGGATGGGAGACCCAGTACTTC.

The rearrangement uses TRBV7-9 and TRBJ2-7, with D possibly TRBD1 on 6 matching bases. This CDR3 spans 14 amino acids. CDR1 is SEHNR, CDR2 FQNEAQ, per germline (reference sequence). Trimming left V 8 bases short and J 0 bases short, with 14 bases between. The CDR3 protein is CASGFTGYSYEQYF. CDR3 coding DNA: TGTGCCAGCGGATTTACAGGGTACTCCTACGAGCAGTACTTC.

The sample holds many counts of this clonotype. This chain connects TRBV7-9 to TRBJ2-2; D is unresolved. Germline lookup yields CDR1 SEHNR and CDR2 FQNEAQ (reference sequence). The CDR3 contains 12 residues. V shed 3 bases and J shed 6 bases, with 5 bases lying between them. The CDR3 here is CASSLGSGELFF. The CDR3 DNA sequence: TGTGCCAGCAGCTTGGGATCCGGGGAGCTGTTTTTT. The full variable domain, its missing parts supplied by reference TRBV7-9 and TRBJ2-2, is DTGVSQNPRHKITKRGQNVTFRCDPISEHNRLYWYRQTLGQGPEFLTYFQNEAQLEKSRLLSDRFSAERPKGSFSTLEIQRTEQGDSAMYLCASSLGSGELFFGEGSRLTVL.

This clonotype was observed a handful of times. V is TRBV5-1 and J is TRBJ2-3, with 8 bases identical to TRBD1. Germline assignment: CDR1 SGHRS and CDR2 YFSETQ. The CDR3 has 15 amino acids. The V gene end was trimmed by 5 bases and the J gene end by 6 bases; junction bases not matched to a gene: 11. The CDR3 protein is CASSGQGAMEDTQYF. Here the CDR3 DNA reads TGCGCCAGCAGTGGTCAGGGGGCAATGGAGGATACGCAGTATTTT.

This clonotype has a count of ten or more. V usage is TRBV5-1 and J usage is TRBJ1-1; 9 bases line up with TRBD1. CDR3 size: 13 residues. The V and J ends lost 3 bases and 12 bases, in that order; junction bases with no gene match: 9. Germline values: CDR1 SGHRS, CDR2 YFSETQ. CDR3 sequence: CASSSPGQGVPFF. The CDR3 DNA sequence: TGCGCCAGCAGCTCACCGGGACAGGGTGTACCTTTCTTT.

CDR3 loop: CASSLGLTGNGETQYF. In DNA form, the CDR3 reads TGTGCCAGCAGCTTAGGCCTGACAGGGAATGGGGAGACCCAGTACTTC. This chain links TRBV7-8 with TRBJ2-5; 7 nucleotides align to TRBD1. The CDR3 sequence is 16 residues long. Losses at the gene ends were 1 base for V and 5 bases for J; bases not matched to a gene: 10. Germline V CDR1 and CDR2: SGHVS, FQNEAQ.

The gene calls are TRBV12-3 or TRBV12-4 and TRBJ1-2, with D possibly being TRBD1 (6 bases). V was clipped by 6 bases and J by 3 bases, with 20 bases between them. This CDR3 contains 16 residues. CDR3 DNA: TGTGCCAGCAGCTCCAACAGGGAGACTTTATACTATGGCTACACCTTC. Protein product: CASSSNRETLYYGYTF.

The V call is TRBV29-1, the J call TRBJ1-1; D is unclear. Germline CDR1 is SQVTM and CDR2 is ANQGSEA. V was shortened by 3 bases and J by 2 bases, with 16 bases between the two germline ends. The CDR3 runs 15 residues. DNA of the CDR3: TGCAGCGTTGATTCGGCGGCGGCCGTAAACACTGAAGCTTTCTTT. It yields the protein CSVDSAAAVNTEAFF.

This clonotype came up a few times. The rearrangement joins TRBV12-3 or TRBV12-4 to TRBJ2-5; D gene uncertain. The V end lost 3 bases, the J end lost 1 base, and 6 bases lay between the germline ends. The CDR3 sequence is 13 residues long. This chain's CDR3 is CASSFNLQETQYF. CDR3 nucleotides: TGTGCCAGCAGTTTTAACCTCCAAGAGACCCAGTACTTC.